The 22 T cell receptor beta chains below were found in one sample sequenced in a study of vaccination and CD4 T cells after COVID-19. Which antigens these TCRs recognize remains unknown. Treatment here: approximately nine-day PBMC culture with coronavirus spike peptide pools or control peptides (ViraFEST assay). Sequence data for DNA of cultured CD4+ T cells were generated by the Oncomine TCR Beta short-read assay. TCRdb recomputed calls from the PCR reads with MiXCR, one row per CDR3 protein. This sample carries roughly 22,000 distinct CDR3 sequences, 30% to 35% of them seen once, and the ten largest clones take around 11%. Source material: cultured CD4+ T cells from blood. The receptors come from a human donor with COVID-19.

The chain employs TRBV11-3 and TRBJ2-3; possible D gene TRBD2, 6 bases. Germline V gene lookup returns CDR1 SGHNT and CDR2 YENEEA. The CDR3 has 16 residues. Trimming cost V 1 base and J 3 bases, with 14 bases left between them. The CDR3 reads CASSLVRGRGTDTQYF. Here the CDR3 DNA reads TGTGCCAGCAGCTTAGTCCGGGGGAGAGGTACAGATACGCAGTATTTT.

This rearrangement joins TRBV16 to TRBJ1-1; the D gene is possibly TRBD1 (6 bases). V gave up 5 bases and J gave up 4 bases, with 14 bases separating them. The CDR3 runs to 14 residues. The germline CDR1 and CDR2 sequences are KGHSY and FQNENV. CDR3 region: CASSKGWGPTEAFF. The DNA for the CDR3 is TGTGCCAGCAGCAAAGGGTGGGGGCCCACTGAAGCTTTCTTT.

This clonotype was recorded a few times. The chain recombines TRBV6-5 with TRBJ1-1; 7 nucleotides agree with TRBD1. J gave up 1 base and V 4 bases, and 6 bases lay outside the gene matches. This CDR3 has 15 residues. CDR1 MNHEY and CDR2 SVGAGI come from the germline V gene. CDR3 in amino acids: CASSSPTGRNTEAFF. The CDR3 nucleotides are TGTGCCAGCAGTTCACCGACAGGGCGGAACACTGAAGCTTTCTTT.

V is TRBV6-1 and J is TRBJ2-1; D is uncertain. The CDR3 is 13 residues long. Germline CDR1 MNHNS, CDR2 SASEGT. Trimming left V 6 bases short and J 8 bases short, with 14 bases between. The CDR3 loop reads CASSEYPGYEQFF. In nucleotides, the CDR3 is TGTGCCAGCAGCGAATATCCCGGCTATGAGCAGTTCTTC.

This clonotype is deemed medium-sized. The rearrangement uses TRBV15 and TRBJ2-5; D is possibly TRBD2 (6 bases). The CDR3 runs to 16 residues. V was shortened by 1 base and J by 1 base, with 13 bases between the two germline ends. Germline CDR1 is LNHNV and CDR2 is YYDKDF (reference sequence). The CDR3 spells CATSRVLTRAQETQYF. In DNA form, the CDR3 reads TGTGCCACCAGCAGAGTCCTGACTAGGGCCCAAGAGACCCAGTACTTC.

This clonotype was seen only a few times. The chain joins TRBV24-1 to TRBJ2-3; TRBD1 matches at 9 bases. The CDR3 consists of 16 residues. Germline assignment: CDR1 KGHDR and CDR2 SFDVKD. The V and J ends lost 3 bases and 11 bases, in that order; junction bases with no gene match: 14. The CDR3 DNA sequence: TGTGCCACCAGTGATGGCCGACAGGGGGGCGTTTCGGAGCAGTATTTT. Translating it yields CATSDGRQGGVSEQYF.

This clonotype has just a few counts. This chain joins TRBV10-3 and TRBJ1-1; the D is unclear. Trimming cost V 4 bases and J 6 bases, with 12 bases left between them. Looked up from germline, CDR1 is ENHRY and CDR2 is SYGVKD. There are 13 residues in the CDR3. CDR3 amino acids: CAISGVDWAEAFF. The CDR3 DNA reads as TGTGCCATCAGTGGGGTCGACTGGGCTGAAGCTTTCTTT.

This clonotype has only a few counts. The V gene is TRBV6-2 or TRBV6-3, the J gene TRBJ1-2; TRBD1 aligns across 7 bases. The CDR3 totals 13 residues. CDR1 MNHEY and CDR2 SVGEGT come from the germline V gene. V shed 6 bases and J 5 bases; nucleotides not matched to a gene: 6. The CDR3 DNA sequence: TGTGCCAGCAGCCGACAGGGCCCTTATGGCTACACCTTC. It translates to CASSRQGPYGYTF.

The sample holds a few counts of this clonotype. This chain links TRBV11-1 with TRBJ2-2, with 8 bases fitting TRBD1. Germline V gene data show CDR1 as SGHAT and CDR2 as FQDESV (reference sequence). CDR3 size: 14 residues. J was trimmed by 5 bases and V by 5 bases; bases with no gene match: 4. CDR3 nucleotides: TGTGCCAGCAGCAAGGACAGGGTGACCGGGGAGCTGTTTTTT. It codes for CASSKDRVTGELFF.

V usage is TRBV2 and J usage is TRBJ1-1; 8 nucleotides match TRBD1. Germline trimming cut 6 bases from V and 0 bases from J; bases unmatched to any gene: 9. The CDR3 covers 16 residues. The germline V gene has CDR1 SNHLY and CDR2 FYNNEI. Here the CDR3 DNA reads TGTGCCAGCAGGCCCGACAGGGGAGGGATGAACACTGAAGCTTTCTTT. Protein sequence: CASRPDRGGMNTEAFF. Full variable domain (rest looked up from reference TRBV2 and TRBJ1-1): EPEVTQTPSHQVTQMGQEVILRCVPISNHLYFYWYRQILGQKVEFLVSFYNNEISEKSEIFDDQFSVERPDGSNFTLKIRSTKLEDSAMYFCASRPDRGGMNTEAFFGQGTRLTVV.

The rearrangement uses TRBV7-8 and TRBJ1-1; D remains unclear. Germline V gene sequence: CDR1 SGHVS, CDR2 FQNEAQ. The V gene lost 4 bases and the J gene lost 6 bases, with 15 bases spanning the gap. The CDR3 sequence is 14 residues long. This CDR3 reads CASSWEEGAAEAFF. The CDR3, as DNA: TGTGCCAGCAGCTGGGAGGAGGGCGCCGCTGAAGCTTTCTTT.

This clonotype was observed a few times. The chain carries TRBV27 and TRBJ1-1, with D unresolved. Between the trimmed V and J ends, which lost 2 bases and 2 bases, there was a span of 6 bases. CDR1 is MNHEY, CDR2 SMNVEV, per germline (reference sequence). CDR3 length: 13 amino acids. The CDR3 protein is CASSLKTNTEAFF. DNA of the CDR3: TGTGCCAGCAGTTTAAAAACCAACACTGAAGCTTTCTTT.

The chain uses TRBV12-3 or TRBV12-4 and TRBJ2-4; D unresolved. Between the trimmed V and J ends, which lost 6 bases and 0 bases, there was a span of 9 bases. This CDR3 region has 14 residues. The CDR3 reads CASSRAGAKNIQYF. The CDR3 bases are TGTGCCAGCAGCAGAGCCGGAGCCAAAAACATTCAGTACTTC.

This clonotype was counted between two and nine times. The chain recombines TRBV20-1 with TRBJ2-5; tentative D call: TRBD2 (5 bases). The V and J ends lost 5 bases and 4 bases respectively, with 14 bases between them. CDR1 and CDR2 (germline): DFQATT, SNEGSKA (reference sequence). The CDR3 covers 13 residues. CDR3 DNA: TGCAGTGCTCGGGCCTCGGGGAGAGAGACCCAGTACTTC. Protein product: CSARASGRETQYF.

CDR3 amino acids: CATSDGGALQPQHF. As DNA, the CDR3 is TGTGCCACCAGTGATGGGGGGGCACTTCAGCCCCAGCATTTT. The chain combines TRBV24-1 with TRBJ1-5, with TRBD1 as a possible D gene (6 bases). The CDR3 has 14 residues. In germline, CDR1 is KGHDR, CDR2 SFDVKD. Trimming pared 3 bases from V and 6 bases from J, leaving 11 bases between.

The chain has TRBV3-1 and TRBJ1-1, with D uncertain. The V gene lost 1 base and the J gene lost 5 bases, with 11 bases spanning the gap. The CDR3 runs to 14 residues. Germline lookup yields CDR1 LGHDT and CDR2 YNNKEL (reference sequence). CDR3 bases: TGTGCCAGCAGCCAAGCCGTGGCGGGAACTGAAGCTTTCTTT. Translated: CASSQAVAGTEAFF.

This clonotype was picked up one time. The chain is built from TRBV4-2 and TRBJ1-4, with a possible D match to TRBD1 (5 bases). Germline assignment: CDR1 LGHNA and CDR2 YNFKEQ. The length of the CDR3 is 13 residues. V shed 0 bases and J shed 8 bases, with 7 bases lying between them. The CDR3 DNA reads TGTGCCAGCAGCCAAGATGGGGGGGAAAAACTGTTTTTT. Translating it yields CASSQDGGEKLFF.

This clonotype was seen a handful of times. The chain recombines TRBV27 with TRBJ1-5; D gene unclear. CDR3 length: 14 residues. V lost 5 bases and J 1 base, leaving 9 bases between the germline ends. Germline lookup yields CDR1 MNHEY and CDR2 SMNVEV (reference sequence). CDR3 sequence reads: CASSAWRSNQPQHF. The DNA for the CDR3 is TGTGCCAGCAGTGCTTGGAGGAGCAATCAGCCCCAGCATTTT.

This chain joins TRBV6-1 and TRBJ1-4, with D uncertain. This CDR3 has 15 amino acids. Trimming pared 6 bases from V and 4 bases from J, leaving 15 bases between. The germline V gene encodes CDR1 MNHNS and CDR2 SASEGT. The CDR3 sequence is CASRPWTQINEKLFF. The CDR3, as DNA: TGTGCCAGCAGGCCCTGGACTCAGATTAATGAAAAACTGTTTTTT.

In its sample, this clonotype was seen a few times. The rearrangement links TRBV7-9 to TRBJ1-1, with a weak D call TRBD1 (6 bases). Looked up from germline, CDR1 is SEHNR and CDR2 is FQNEAQ (reference sequence). V was clipped by 1 base and J by 3 bases, with 15 bases between them. The CDR3 consists of 16 residues. CDR3 nucleotide sequence: TGTGCCAGCAGCTTAGGTCTGGGGGGCGCGGACACTGAAGCTTTCTTT. This translates into CASSLGLGGADTEAFF.

The genes are TRBV12-3 or TRBV12-4 and TRBJ2-2; 7 nucleotides line up with TRBD2. With 6 bases clipped from V and 0 bases from J, the junction kept 7 bases outside the gene matches. CDR3 size: 16 residues. The CDR3 protein is CASRAGLSPNTGELFF. CDR3 nucleotide sequence: TGTGCCAGCAGAGCGGGACTCTCCCCGAACACCGGGGAGCTGTTTTTT.

V is TRBV6-2 or TRBV6-3 and J is TRBJ1-2; 7 bases fit TRBD1. Germline CDR1 reads MNHEY; CDR2 reads SVGEGT. Trimming took 7 bases from V and 1 from J; bases not matched to a gene: 15. The CDR3 is made up of 17 amino acids. CDR3 loop: CASTRPVRQGGNYGYTF. DNA of the CDR3: TGTGCCAGCACCAGACCTGTTCGACAGGGAGGTAACTATGGCTACACCTTC.